This entry describes one T cell receptor beta chain. The antigen is not known. Through template switching, a universal primer site was introduced, and the cDNA contained unique molecular identifiers. TCRdb reanalysed the 5' RACE reads using MiXCR and keeps one entry per CDR3 protein. Of about 530,000 distinct CDR3 sequences listed, around 20% are singletons. The CDR3 covers 14 residues. Germline V lookup: CDR1 MGHRA, CDR2 YSYEKL. V was cut by 1 base and J by 0 bases, with 7 bases left in between. The data belong to a study of identical twins. Study-level points and caveats: Beta clonotypes that were abundant in cord blood contained fewer insertions, a pattern absent from memory repertoires. Researchers reported weaker excess twin sharing in beta out-of-frame sequences.

The data also belong to a second study, concerning yellow fever vaccine responses in identical twins. That report notes: Twin vaccine T cell responses reportedly seemed partly convergent, partly personalized.

The chain couples TRBV4-1 to TRBJ2-7; D unresolved. The TCR was taken from a woman aged 18-30 years in good health. Sequenced input: CD4+ T cells sorted from blood. The CDR3 sequence is CASSQGVFSYEQYF. The CDR3 coding sequence is TGCGCCAGCAGCCAAGGAGTTTTCTCCTACGAGCAGTACTTC.